The rows below give T cell receptor beta chains drawn from one sample of a study of cytomegalovirus exposure and HLA in healthy donors. The method was immunoSEQ multiplex PCR; TCRdb's version includes in-frame clones alone and lacks a portion of them. The data show about 200,000 clones, about four fifths seen once. What was sequenced was PBMCs. These TCRs come from a woman in her 50s in good health and CMV-seronegative. Both conserved end residues are part of each CDR3. D genes are given only for firm matches. Clone size, where shown, is once, few, many, or a class for clones that have expanded.

D	V	size	J	DNA	CDR3
-	TRBV7-9	-	TRBJ1-3	TGTGCCAGCAGCTTATATACCGCCGGCTCTGGAAACACCATATATTTT	CASSLYTAGSGNTIYF
-	TRBV7-9	few	TRBJ2-7	TGTGCCAGCAGCTTAGGTTCCGGAACAGGGTGGCCCTACGAGCAGTACTTC	CASSLGSGTGWPYEQYF
-	TRBV6-1	-	TRBJ1-1	TGTGCCAGCAGTGAAGGGGCAGTACGAGCTTTCTTT	CASSEGAVRAFF
TRBD2	TRBV4-3	-	TRBJ2-3	TGCGCCAGCAGCCAGGGGGGGGCTAGCGGGGGCCTAAGCACAGATACGCAGTATTTT	CASSQGGASGGLSTDTQYF
TRBD1	TRBV19	-	TRBJ1-3	TGTGCCAGCCAAAGACAGGGGACCGGGAACACCATATATTTT	CASQRQGTGNTIYF
-	TRBV18	once	TRBJ1-1	TGTGCCAGCTCACCACCACAGGTCTTACGGAACACTGAAGCTTTCTTT	CASSPPQVLRNTEAFF
TRBD1	TRBV28	-	TRBJ1-5	TGTGCCAGCAGTTTACCGGGACAGGGGGCGTGGGGGGATCAGCCCCAGCATTTT	CASSLPGQGAWGDQPQHF
-	TRBV4-3	-	TRBJ1-4	TGCGCCAGCAGCCAAGGAGCTACGTCTCCTGAAAAACTGTTTTTT	CASSQGATSPEKLFF
TRBD2	TRBV19	-	TRBJ2-5	TGTGCCAGTACTAGCGGGGCATACCAAGAGACCCAGTACTTC	CASTSGAYQETQYF
TRBD1	TRBV5-6	-	TRBJ2-7	TGTGCCAGCAGCCGCATGGACAGGATGGTTCACGAGCAGTACTTC	CASSRMDRMVHEQYF
-	TRBV2	-	TRBJ2-7	TGTGCCAGCAGCCTGGAGGGCTCTGGGTGGTACGAGCAGTACTTC	CASSLEGSGWYEQYF